Each of the 12 T cell receptor beta chains below was sequenced from the same sample in a study of shared clonotypes between healthy human individuals. Clones were sequenced by immunoSEQ multiplex PCR, and TCRdb holds only the in-frame ones, with some missing. In the table there are roughly 810,000 clones, 95% to 97% of which are singletons. Naive CD8 populations comprised CD45RO-negative cells positively selected for CCR7, excluding terminally differentiated effector memory CD45RA+ cells. The sample comprised naive CD8+ T cells sorted from blood. The receptors originated from a man aged 25-40 years in good health.

This chain uses TRBV4-1 with TRBJ2-7; D remains unclear. This CDR3 spans 13 amino acids. Trimming removed 6 bases at V and 2 bases at J, with 11 bases between. The V gene's germline CDR1 is MGHRA and CDR2 YSYEKL. CDR3 sequence: CASSQKITYEQYF. In DNA form, the CDR3 reads TGCGCCAGCAGTCAGAAGATAACCTACGAGCAGTACTTC.

This sequence joins TRBV14 and TRBJ2-5, with D possibly TRBD2 on 5 matching bases. The CDR3 contains 17 residues. Germline V gene data show CDR1 as SGHDN and CDR2 as FVKESK. Deletions cut 0 bases from V and 2 bases from J, with 16 bases between. CDR3 in DNA: TGTGCCAGCAGCCAAGAACCCCTAGCAAGGACTCAAGAGACCCAGTACTTC. Its translation is CASSQEPLARTQETQYF.

This clone was seen just once. V gene TRBV10-2 combines with J gene TRBJ2-1; no clear D gene. CDR1 is WSHSY and CDR2 is SAAADI in the germline V gene. CDR3 length: 12 residues. Deletions cut 3 bases from V and 8 bases from J, with 8 bases between. The CDR3 DNA is TGCGCCAGCAGTGAAGATCGGGATGAGCAGTTCTTC. This codes for CASSEDRDEQFF.

V gene TRBV13 combines with J gene TRBJ2-7; either TRBD1 or TRBD2 may supply D (5 bases each). From germline, CDR1 is PRHDT and CDR2 FYEKMQ (reference sequence). V was trimmed by 4 bases and J by 0 bases, leaving 13 bases between them. This CDR3 comprises 15 residues. In DNA, the CDR3 is TGTGCCAGCAGCTATGAGGGACGGAGCTCCTACGAGCAGTACTTC. Protein product: CASSYEGRSSYEQYF.

V usage is TRBV29-1 and J usage is TRBJ1-1; no clear D. V was pared by 6 bases and J by 3 bases, with 20 bases between. This CDR3 comprises 15 residues. The V gene's germline CDR1 is SQVTM and CDR2 ANQGSEA. CDR3 sequence (DNA): TGCAGCGTCGGCCCGGACGGTGACGGGGACACTGAAGCTTTCTTT. Residues: CSVGPDGDGDTEAFF.

The J gene is TRBJ1-4, the V gene TRBV10-3; 8 nucleotides agree with TRBD1. V trimming: 9 bases; J trimming: 0 bases; junction bases outside the gene matches: 9. The CDR3 length is 16 residues. Germline V gene sequence: CDR1 ENHRY, CDR2 SYGVKD. Here the CDR3 DNA reads TGTGCCATATCCGGACAGGGAGTCTCAACTAATGAAAAACTGTTTTTT. It encodes CAISGQGVSTNEKLFF.

CDR3 residues: CASSEAGGNEQYF. For the CDR3, the DNA is TGTGCCAGCAGTGAAGCGGGGGGGAACGAGCAGTACTTC. V gene TRBV6-1 combines with J gene TRBJ2-7; 7 nucleotides align to TRBD2. In germline, CDR1 is MNHNS, CDR2 SASEGT. The CDR3 is 13 amino acids. After removal of 0 bases from V and 5 bases from J, the junction contained 1 base not matched to a gene.

CDR3 in DNA: TGCGCCAGCAGCCAAGATAAGGGACCGGGATCCGGGGAGCTGTTTTTT. It translates to CASSQDKGPGSGELFF. The V gene is TRBV4-3, the J gene TRBJ2-2, with D perhaps TRBD1 or TRBD2 (5 bases each). This CDR3 has 16 residues. The germline V gene has CDR1 LGHNA and CDR2 YSLEER. Trimming removed 0 bases from V and 6 bases from J, with 14 bases in between.

A single count supports this clone. Other DNA sequences in the same sample also yield this CDR3. CDR3 loop: CASSLSLAYEQYF. The CDR3 nucleotides read TGTGCCAGCAGTTTATCCCTGGCCTACGAGCAGTACTTC. The chain is built from TRBV27 and TRBJ2-7; D call uncertain. The ends were cut back, 0 bases at V and 2 bases at J, with 5 bases in the middle. The CDR3 runs 13 residues. The germline V gene encodes CDR1 MNHEY and CDR2 SMNVEV (reference sequence).

The rearrangement links TRBV29-1 to TRBJ2-1; D is perhaps TRBD2 (6 bases). CDR3 size: 12 residues. The V gene lost 5 bases and the J gene lost 6 bases, with 11 bases spanning the gap. Germline CDR1 is SQVTM and CDR2 is ANQGSEA. The CDR3 sequence is CSVKLEGNEQFF. The CDR3 DNA follows: TGCAGCGTTAAATTGGAGGGCAATGAGCAGTTCTTC.

The chain employs TRBV7-8 and TRBJ2-2, with TRBD1 matching 9 bases. This CDR3 region has 16 residues. The germline gives CDR1 SGHVS, CDR2 FQNEAQ. Germline trimming cut 5 bases from V and 5 bases from J; bases unmatched to any gene: 9. CDR3 loop: CASSGGTGYSTGELFF. As DNA, the CDR3 is TGTGCCAGCAGCGGGGGGACAGGGTACTCTACCGGGGAGCTGTTTTTT.

This chain uses TRBV9 with TRBJ2-1; no reliable D call. The CDR3 extends over 15 amino acids. Trimming pared 0 bases from V and 6 bases from J, leaving 13 bases between. The germline V gene encodes CDR1 SGDLS and CDR2 YYNGEE. Here the CDR3 DNA reads TGTGCCAGCAGCGTAGATCTGTTGAAGGGCAATGAGCAGTTCTTC. Its protein product is CASSVDLLKGNEQFF.